This TCR beta chain was identified during a study of control samples from healthy donors and cancer patients. The V and J ends lost 10 bases and 1 base respectively, with 10 bases between them. The CDR3 is 12 residues long. Germline V gene data show CDR1 as MNHEY and CDR2 as SMNVEV (reference sequence). Only in-frame clones appear in the TCRdb table, and some are missing; sequencing was by immunoSEQ multiplex PCR. The sample shows about 190,000 clones, 91% of them seen only once. This receptor was obtained from a man under 40 in good health. The chain links TRBV27 to TRBJ1-2, with D maybe TRBD1 (6 bases). Sequenced material: blood. This chain's CDR3 is CATYRVNYGYTF. CDR3 nucleotides: TGTGCCACATACAGGGTTAACTATGGCTACACCTTC.